A single sample is the source of the 5 T cell receptor beta chains below, sequenced in a study of CD8 T cells in ankylosing spondylitis. The study, taken as a whole, reports: Among TCR beta sequences, a motif of roughly 8 highly homologous variants appeared characteristic of ankylosing spondylitis blood.

The antigens for these receptors are not known. MiXCR, run by TCRdb on the 5' RACE reads, gives a single entry per CDR3 protein. The profile shows about 750,000 distinct CDR3 sequences, 19% of them singletons. Sequencing was done on a sample of blood, either unsorted or a sorted T cell fraction (not recorded which). These receptors came from a male donor with ankylosing spondylitis.

This clonotype has just a few counts. The chain joins TRBV4-3 to TRBJ2-1; the match to TRBD1 covers 7 bases. Germline V gene lookup returns CDR1 LGHNA and CDR2 YSLEER. The CDR3 spans 15 residues. V trimming: 4 bases; J trimming: 0 bases; junction bases outside the gene matches: 3. CDR3 in DNA: TGCGCCAGCAGCCCGGGACAGCGCTCCTACAATGAGCAGTTCTTC. Translated, it gives CASSPGQRSYNEQFF.

This clonotype was seen only a few times. The chain employs TRBV20-1 and TRBJ2-3; 10 bases are shared with TRBD2. Unmatched junction bases numbered 12, after V lost 3 bases and J lost 6 bases. This CDR3 has 16 residues. Germline V lookup: CDR1 DFQATT, CDR2 SNEGSKA (reference sequence). This chain's CDR3 is CSARGWLAGVVDTQYF. The CDR3 DNA reads TGCAGTGCTAGGGGGTGGCTAGCGGGAGTCGTGGATACGCAGTATTTT.

This clonotype has a handful of counts. The V and J genes are TRBV12-3 or TRBV12-4 and TRBJ1-2; TRBD1 agrees at 8 bases. The CDR3 is 14 residues long. Losses at the gene ends were 5 bases for V and 6 bases for J; bases not matched to a gene: 8. The CDR3 loop is CASSRTGLLNGYTF. The DNA for the CDR3 is TGTGCCAGCAGTCGGACAGGGCTCTTAAATGGCTACACCTTC.

In DNA form, the CDR3 reads TGCGCCAGCAGCCGAAATCAAGCGGGCGGGGAGCTGTTTTTT. Protein: CASSRNQAGGELFF. The chain recombines TRBV10-2 with TRBJ2-2, with D perhaps matching TRBD2 (6 bases). Trimming pared 6 bases from V and 7 bases from J, leaving 15 bases between. CDR3 length: 14 amino acids. Germline CDR1 and CDR2: WSHSY and SAAADI.

CDR3 in amino acids: CSITRGRNLNTEAFF. CDR3 coding DNA: TGCAGCATAACCAGGGGGCGAAACCTGAACACTGAAGCTTTCTTT. The rearrangement joins TRBV29-1 to TRBJ1-1; 8 positions match TRBD1. The CDR3 covers 15 residues. Germline V CDR1 and CDR2: SQVTM, ANQGSEA. V lost 8 bases and J lost 0; bases outside the gene matches: 11.